The rows below give T cell receptor beta chains drawn from one sample of a study of OX40 agonist ivuxolimab in advanced cancers. Repertoires were generated with immunoSEQ multiplex PCR, while TCRdb's copy carries only in-frame clones and drops some. The sample holds 65,000 to 95,000 clones, about 90% seen once. The sample consisted of CD4+ or CD8+ T cells sorted from blood, taken in a trial of the OX40 agonist ivuxolimab. The receptors were sampled from an adult with an advanced solid tumor such as melanoma, head and neck, liver or kidney cancer. The CDR3 runs from the conserved cysteine through the conserved F or W. A D gene is named only where the DNA matches it firmly. Only part of the rows carry a size: once, few, many, or a class if the clone is expanded.

TRBJ2-7,-,TRBV6-5,13,-,CASSLGLSFEQYF,TGTGCCAGCAGCCTCGGACTATCCTTCGAGCAGTACTTC
TRBJ1-4,-,TRBV7-8,15,TRBD1,CASSLARDRVEKLFF,TGTGCCAGCAGCTTAGCCCGGGACAGGGTTGAAAAACTGTTTTTT
TRBJ1-2,-,TRBV5-1,14,TRBD1,CASSLGDRPYGYTF,TGCGCCAGCAGCTTGGGGGACAGGCCGTATGGCTACACCTTC
TRBJ2-2,-,TRBV5-1,15,-,CASSSRWDYTGELFF,TGCGCCAGCAGCTCTAGGTGGGACTACACCGGGGAGCTGTTTTTT
TRBJ1-2,-,TRBV5-4,12,-,CASTQLGGRDTF,TGTGCCAGTACGCAGCTTGGGGGACGAGACACCTTC
TRBJ2-5,-,TRBV7-2,14,TRBD1,CASSPGTAQETQYF,TGTGCCAGCAGCCCGGGGACAGCCCAAGAGACCCAGTACTTC
TRBJ1-1,-,TRBV12-5,16,-,CASGLVSGGVSTEAFF,TGTGCTAGTGGTTTGGTATCGGGAGGGGTGAGCACTGAAGCTTTCTTT
TRBJ2-7,-,TRBV11-2,11,-,CASSSSSEQYF,TGTGCCAGCAGCTCCTCCTCCGAGCAGTACTTC
TRBJ2-1,-,TRBV28,14,TRBD1,CRVSRDRAYNEQFF,TGTCGGGTTTCGAGGGACAGGGCCTACAATGAGCAGTTCTTC
TRBJ2-7,-,TRBV11-2,16,TRBD2,CASSDRLAGPSYEQYF,TGTGCCAGCAGCGACCGACTAGCGGGCCCCTCCTACGAGCAGTACTTC
TRBJ2-5,-,TRBV4-2,16,TRBD1,CASSQVGGTGQETQYF,TGTGCCAGCAGCCAAGTAGGCGGGACAGGACAAGAGACCCAGTACTTC
TRBJ1-2,-,TRBV19,15,-,CASSIEGPNKYGYTF,TGTGCCAGTAGTATAGAGGGTCCCAATAAGTATGGCTACACCTTC
TRBJ2-1,-,TRBV7-3,15,-,CASAPGLGSYNEQFF,TGTGCCAGCGCCCCCGGGCTAGGGTCCTACAATGAGCAGTTCTTC
TRBJ1-1,few,TRBV6-5,14,-,CASRETLGQSEAFF,TGTGCCAGCAGGGAGACCCTGGGCCAGAGTGAAGCTTTCTTT
TRBJ2-2,-,TRBV5-1,15,TRBD1,CASSSGTGSRGELFF,TGCGCCAGCAGTTCCGGGACAGGGAGTCGGGGGGAGCTGTTTTTT
TRBJ1-3,-,TRBV27,15,-,CASSLRGIGGNTIYF,TGTGCCAGCAGTTTAAGGGGAATTGGCGGGAACACCATATATTTT
TRBJ2-7,-,TRBV11-3,15,-,CASSFVGTAWEEQYF,TGTGCCAGCAGCTTCGTCGGGACGGCATGGGAGGAGCAGTACTTC
TRBJ1-3,-,TRBV7-2,14,-,CASSSQVSGNTIYF,TGTGCCAGCAGCTCACAGGTCTCTGGAAACACCATATATTTT
TRBJ2-2,-,TRBV4-3,17,TRBD1,CASSQDIQGALTGELFF,TGCGCCAGCAGCCAAGATATACAGGGGGCGCTCACCGGGGAGCTGTTTTTT
TRBJ1-1,-,TRBV11-2,12,-,CASSFLDREAFF,TGTGCCAGCAGCTTCCTGGACCGGGAAGCTTTCTTT
TRBJ2-2,-,TRBV7-3,16,TRBD2,CASSQLAGGNTGELFF,TGTGCCAGCAGCCAGCTAGCGGGAGGGAACACCGGGGAGCTGTTTTTT
TRBJ2-3,-,TRBV18,13,-,CASSPSSADTQYF,TGTGCCAGCTCACCTTCGTCTGCAGATACGCAGTATTTT
TRBJ2-5,-,TRBV5-1,16,TRBD2,CASSLGLAGRAETQYF,TGCGCCAGCAGCTTAGGACTAGCGGGACGGGCAGAGACCCAGTACTTC
TRBJ2-3,-,TRBV4-2,16,-,CASSPSRWGRTDTQYF,TGTGCCAGCAGCCCCAGCCGGTGGGGGCGCACAGATACGCAGTATTTT
TRBJ2-5,once,TRBV2,14,TRBD1,CATPTGTGSVGQYF,TGTGCCACCCCGACCGGGACAGGTTCAGTGGGCCAGTACTTC
TRBJ1-1,-,TRBV28,11,-,CASLSDTEAFF,TGTGCCAGCCTCTCGGACACTGAAGCTTTCTTT
TRBJ1-2,-,TRBV18,15,-,CASSLRQEVPYGYTF,TGTGCCAGCTCGCTCAGACAGGAGGTCCCTTATGGCTACACCTTC
TRBJ1-1,few,TRBV30,14,-,CAWRAGHGITEAFF,TGTGCCTGGAGAGCAGGACACGGTATAACTGAAGCTTTCTTT
TRBJ2-7,-,TRBV20-1,11,-,CSASSMREQYF,TGCAGTGCTAGTTCGATGAGGGAGCAGTACTTC
TRBJ1-5,-,TRBV2,18,-,CASSLRQAWPDARQPQHF,TGTGCCAGCAGTCTAAGGCAGGCCTGGCCCGATGCCCGTCAGCCCCAGCATTTT
TRBJ1-4,-,TRBV29-1,12,-,CSVEEPHEKLFF,TGCAGCGTTGAAGAGCCTCATGAAAAACTGTTTTTT
TRBJ2-1,-,TRBV19,17,TRBD2,CASSIYGTSGIYNEQFF,TGTGCCAGTAGTATTTACGGGACTAGCGGGATTTACAATGAGCAGTTCTTC
TRBJ2-7,-,TRBV6-1,11,-,CASSETGEQYF,TGTGCCAGCAGTGAGACGGGGGAGCAGTACTTC
TRBJ2-7,-,TRBV18,17,TRBD2,CASSQGFQGGSSYEQYF,TGTGCCAGCTCACAAGGCTTCCAGGGCGGGAGTTCCTACGAGCAGTACTTC
TRBJ2-7,-,TRBV2,17,-,CASSASGQPFFSYEQYF,TGTGCCAGCAGTGCTTCAGGGCAGCCTTTTTTTTCCTACGAGCAGTACTTC
TRBJ2-7,once,TRBV11-3,15,-,CASSSLDSGKGEQYF,TGTGCCAGCAGCTCCCTCGACAGCGGCAAGGGGGAGCAGTACTTC
TRBJ1-4,-,TRBV12-5,16,-,CASGLVPAGRNEKLFF,TGTGCTAGTGGTTTGGTACCGGCAGGAAGAAATGAAAAACTGTTTTTT
TRBJ2-3,-,TRBV4-1,18,TRBD2,CASSQDSEIAGGTDTQYF,TGCGCCAGCAGCCAAGATAGTGAGATAGCGGGCGGCACAGATACGCAGTATTTT
TRBJ2-1,-,TRBV9,15,-,CASSVDPRADNEQFF,TGTGCCAGCAGCGTCGACCCTAGGGCAGACAATGAGCAGTTCTTC
TRBJ1-2,-,TRBV10-3,14,-,CAISEIGRDYGYTF,TGTGCCATCAGTGAGATAGGGAGGGACTATGGCTACACCTTC
TRBJ1-2,few,TRBV19,15,-,CASSIRRVANYGYTF,TGTGCCAGTAGTATACGCAGGGTAGCTAACTATGGCTACACCTTC
TRBJ2-2,once,TRBV10-3,14,-,CAISERGNTGELFF,TGTGCCATCAGTGAGAGAGGGAACACCGGGGAGCTGTTTTTT